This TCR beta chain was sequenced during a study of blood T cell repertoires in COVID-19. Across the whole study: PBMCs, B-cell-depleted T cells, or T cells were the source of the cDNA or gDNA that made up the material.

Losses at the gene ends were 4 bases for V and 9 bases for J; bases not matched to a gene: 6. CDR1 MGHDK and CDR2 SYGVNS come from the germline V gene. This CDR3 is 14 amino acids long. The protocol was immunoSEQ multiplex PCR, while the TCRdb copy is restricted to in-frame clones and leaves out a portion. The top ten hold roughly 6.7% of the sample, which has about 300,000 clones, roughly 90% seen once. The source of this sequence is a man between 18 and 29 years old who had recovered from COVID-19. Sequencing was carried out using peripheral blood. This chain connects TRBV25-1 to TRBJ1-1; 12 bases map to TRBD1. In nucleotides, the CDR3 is TGTGCCAGCAGTGTAGGGACAGGGGGCCTTAAAGCTTTCTTT. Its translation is CASSVGTGGLKAFF.